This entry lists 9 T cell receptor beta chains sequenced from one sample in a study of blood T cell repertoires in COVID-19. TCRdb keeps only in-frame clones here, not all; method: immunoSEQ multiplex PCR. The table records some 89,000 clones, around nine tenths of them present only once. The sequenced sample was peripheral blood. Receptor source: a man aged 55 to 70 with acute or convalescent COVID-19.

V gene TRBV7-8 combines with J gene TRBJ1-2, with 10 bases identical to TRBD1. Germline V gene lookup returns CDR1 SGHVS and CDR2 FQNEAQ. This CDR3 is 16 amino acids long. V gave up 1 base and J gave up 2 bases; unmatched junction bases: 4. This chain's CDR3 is CASSLGDRGSNYGYTF. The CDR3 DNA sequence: TGTGCCAGCAGCTTAGGGGACAGGGGATCGAACTATGGCTACACCTTC.

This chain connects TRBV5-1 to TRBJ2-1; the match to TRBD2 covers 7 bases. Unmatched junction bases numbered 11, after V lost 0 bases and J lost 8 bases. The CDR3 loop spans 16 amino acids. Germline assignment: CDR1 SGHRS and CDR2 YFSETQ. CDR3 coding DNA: TGCGCCAGCAGCTTGGGGCGGGCTAGCGGAGGTGATGAGCAGTTCTTC. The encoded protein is CASSLGRASGGDEQFF. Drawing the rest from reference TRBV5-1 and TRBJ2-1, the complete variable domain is KAGVTQTPRYLIKTRGQQVTLSCSPISGHRSVSWYQQTPGQGLQFLFEYFSETQRNKGNFPGRFSGRQFSNSRSEMNVSTLELGDSALYLCASSLGRASGGDEQFFGPGTRLTVL.

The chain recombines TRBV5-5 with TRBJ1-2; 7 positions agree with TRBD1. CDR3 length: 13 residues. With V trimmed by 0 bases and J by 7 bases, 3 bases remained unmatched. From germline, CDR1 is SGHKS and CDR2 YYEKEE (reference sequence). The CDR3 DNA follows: TGTGCCAGCAGCTTGGGACAGGGATCTGGCTACACCTTC. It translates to CASSLGQGSGYTF.

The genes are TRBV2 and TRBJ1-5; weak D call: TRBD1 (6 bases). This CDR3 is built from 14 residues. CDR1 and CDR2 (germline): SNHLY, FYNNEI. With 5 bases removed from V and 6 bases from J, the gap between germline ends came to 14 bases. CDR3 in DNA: TGTGCCAGCAGTTATGCCCAGGGGAGTCAGCCCCAGCATTTT. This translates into CASSYAQGSQPQHF.

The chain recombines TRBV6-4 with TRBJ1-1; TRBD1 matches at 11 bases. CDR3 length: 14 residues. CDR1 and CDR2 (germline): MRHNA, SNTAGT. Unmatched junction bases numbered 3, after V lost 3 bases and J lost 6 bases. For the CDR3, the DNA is TGTGCCAGCAGTGAGGGGACAGGGGGTGCTGAAGCTTTCTTT. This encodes CASSEGTGGAEAFF.

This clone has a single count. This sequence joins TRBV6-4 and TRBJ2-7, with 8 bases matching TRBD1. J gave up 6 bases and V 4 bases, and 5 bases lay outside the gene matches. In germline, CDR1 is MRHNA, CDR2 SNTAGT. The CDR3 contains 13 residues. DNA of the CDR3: TGTGCCAGCAGTGTAACAGGGGGTGGCGAGCAGTACTTC. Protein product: CASSVTGGGEQYF.

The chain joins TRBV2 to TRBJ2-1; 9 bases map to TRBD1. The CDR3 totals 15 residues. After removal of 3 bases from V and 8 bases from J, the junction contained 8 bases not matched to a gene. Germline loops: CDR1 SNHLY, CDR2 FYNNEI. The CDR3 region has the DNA TGTGCCAGCAGTGACCAGGACAGGGGAACCGATGAGCAGTTCTTC. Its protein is CASSDQDRGTDEQFF.

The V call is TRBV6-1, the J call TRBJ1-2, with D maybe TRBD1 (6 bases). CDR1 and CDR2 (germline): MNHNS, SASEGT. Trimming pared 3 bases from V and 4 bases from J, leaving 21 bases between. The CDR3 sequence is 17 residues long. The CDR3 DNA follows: TGTGCCAGCAGTGATCCGGCTCCGGACAGCCCTCCCTATGGCTACACCTTC. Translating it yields CASSDPAPDSPPYGYTF.

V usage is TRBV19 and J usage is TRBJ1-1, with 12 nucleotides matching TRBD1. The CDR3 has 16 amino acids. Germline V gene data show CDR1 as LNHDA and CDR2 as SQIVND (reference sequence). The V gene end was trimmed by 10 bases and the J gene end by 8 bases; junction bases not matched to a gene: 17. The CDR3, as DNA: TGTGCCACCCTCACGGGGACAGGGGGCCGAGGGACAGAAGCTTTCTTT. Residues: CATLTGTGGRGTEAFF. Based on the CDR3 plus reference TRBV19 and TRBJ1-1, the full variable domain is DGGITQSPKYLFRKEGQNVTLSCEQNLNHDAMYWYRQDPGQGLRLIYYSQIVNDFQKGDIAEGYSVSREKKESFPLTVTSAQKNPTAFYLCATLTGTGGRGTEAFFGQGTRLTVV.